The rows below give T cell receptor beta chains drawn from one sample of a study of shared clonotypes between healthy human individuals. Assay used: immunoSEQ multiplex PCR; TCRdb lists only in-frame clones, some missing. The sample lists about 380,000 clones, about 96% occurring once. The sample consisted of memory CD8+ T cells sorted from blood. All receptors derive from a man aged 25 to 40 in good health. Each CDR3 is given with its conserved first and last residue.

J,V,CDR3
TRBJ1-3,TRBV6-5,CASSSRPTSGNTIYF
TRBJ2-1,TRBV12-5,CASGLVIAGGSYNEQFF
TRBJ1-2,TRBV28,CASSFSPGGYGYTF
TRBJ1-1,TRBV30,CAWSPDLEKAFF
TRBJ1-2,TRBV2,CASSGDVTYGYTF
TRBJ1-3,TRBV18,CASSPKDGSGNTIYF
TRBJ2-7,TRBV27,CASSLLERPYEQYF
TRBJ2-2,TRBV30,CAGQRTSSGELFF
TRBJ2-5,TRBV20-1,CSASQLETQYF
TRBJ2-5,TRBV29-1,CSVFWTSGIQETQYF
TRBJ2-3,TRBV5-4,CASSGEVQSTDTQYF
TRBJ1-1,TRBV29-1,CSVAYRDAEAFF
TRBJ2-7,TRBV6-5,CASSYSGRTSQYF
TRBJ2-1,TRBV27,CASSSTIRLAGDNEQFF